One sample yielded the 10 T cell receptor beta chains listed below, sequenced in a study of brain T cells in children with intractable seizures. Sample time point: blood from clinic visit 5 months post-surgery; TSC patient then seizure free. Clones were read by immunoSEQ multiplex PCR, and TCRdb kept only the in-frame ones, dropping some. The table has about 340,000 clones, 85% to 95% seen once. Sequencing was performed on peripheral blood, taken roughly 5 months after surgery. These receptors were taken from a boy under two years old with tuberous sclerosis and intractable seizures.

DNA for the CDR3: TGTGCCAGCAGCTTAGCGGGGGGGTCCAATTCACCCCTCCACTTT. Translating gives CASSLAGGSNSPLHF. The gene calls are TRBV7-6 and TRBJ1-6; possible D gene TRBD1, 5 bases. Trimming shortened V by 0 bases and J by 7 bases, and 10 bases separated the two germline ends. CDR3 length equals 15 residues. CDR1 and CDR2 from the germline V gene are SGHVS and FNYEAQ.

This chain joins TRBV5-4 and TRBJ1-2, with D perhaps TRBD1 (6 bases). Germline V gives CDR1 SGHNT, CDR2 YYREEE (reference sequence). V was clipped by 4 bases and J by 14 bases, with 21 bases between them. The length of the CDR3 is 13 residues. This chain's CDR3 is CASSPPDRTDTTF. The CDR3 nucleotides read TGTGCCAGCAGCCCGCCCGACAGGACGGACACGACCTTC. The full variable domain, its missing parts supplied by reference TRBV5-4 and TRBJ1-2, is ETGVTQSPTHLIKTRGQQVTLRCSSQSGHNTVSWYQQALGQGPQFIFQYYREEENGRGNFPPRFSGLQFPNYSSELNVNALELDDSALYLCASSPPDRTDTTFGSGTRLTVV.

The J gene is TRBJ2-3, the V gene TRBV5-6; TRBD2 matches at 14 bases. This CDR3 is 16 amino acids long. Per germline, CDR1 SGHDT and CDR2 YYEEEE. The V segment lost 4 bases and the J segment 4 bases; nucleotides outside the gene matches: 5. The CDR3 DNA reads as TGTGCCAGCAGCCCGACTAGCGGGAGGGTGGCAGATACGCAGTATTTT. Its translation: CASSPTSGRVADTQYF.

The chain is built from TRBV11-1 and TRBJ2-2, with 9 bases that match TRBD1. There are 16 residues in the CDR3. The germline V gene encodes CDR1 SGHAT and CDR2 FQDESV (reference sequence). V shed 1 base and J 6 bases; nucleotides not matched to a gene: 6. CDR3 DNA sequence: TGTGCCAGCAGCTTAGTTGGGACAGGGAGGGCCGGGGAGCTGTTTTTT. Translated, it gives CASSLVGTGRAGELFF.

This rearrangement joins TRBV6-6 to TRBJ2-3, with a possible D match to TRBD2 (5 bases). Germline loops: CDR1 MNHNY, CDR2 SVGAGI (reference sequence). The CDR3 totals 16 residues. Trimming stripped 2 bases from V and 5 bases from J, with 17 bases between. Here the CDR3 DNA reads TGTGCCAGCAGTTACGTCGGGAATACGCTTTTAGATACGCAGTATTTT. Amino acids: CASSYVGNTLLDTQYF.

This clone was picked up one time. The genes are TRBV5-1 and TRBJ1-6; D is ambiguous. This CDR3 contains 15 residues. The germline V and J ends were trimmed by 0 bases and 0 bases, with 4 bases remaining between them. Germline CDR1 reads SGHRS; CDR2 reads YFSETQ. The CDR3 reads CASSLDNSYNSPLHF. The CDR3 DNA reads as TGCGCCAGCAGCTTGGACAACTCCTATAATTCACCCCTCCACTTT.

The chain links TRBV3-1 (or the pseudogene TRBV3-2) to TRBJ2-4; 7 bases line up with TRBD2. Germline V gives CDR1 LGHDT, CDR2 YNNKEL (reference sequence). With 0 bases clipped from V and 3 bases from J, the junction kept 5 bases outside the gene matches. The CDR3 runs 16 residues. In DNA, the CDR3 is TGTGCCAGCAGCCAAGATCTACCGGGGGGCAAAAACATTCAGTACTTC. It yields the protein CASSQDLPGGKNIQYF.

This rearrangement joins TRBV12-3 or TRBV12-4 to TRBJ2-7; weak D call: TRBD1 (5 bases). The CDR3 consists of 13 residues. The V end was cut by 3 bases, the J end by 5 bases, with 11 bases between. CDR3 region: CASSFSGSDEQYF. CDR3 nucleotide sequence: TGTGCCAGCAGTTTTTCAGGGTCTGACGAGCAGTACTTC.

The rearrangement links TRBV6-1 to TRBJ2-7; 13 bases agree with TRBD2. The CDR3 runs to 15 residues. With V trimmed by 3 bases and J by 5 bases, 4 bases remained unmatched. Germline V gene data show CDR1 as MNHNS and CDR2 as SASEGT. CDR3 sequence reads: CASSEGTSGKDEQYF. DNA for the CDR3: TGTGCCAGCAGTGAGGGGACTAGCGGGAAGGACGAGCAGTACTTC.

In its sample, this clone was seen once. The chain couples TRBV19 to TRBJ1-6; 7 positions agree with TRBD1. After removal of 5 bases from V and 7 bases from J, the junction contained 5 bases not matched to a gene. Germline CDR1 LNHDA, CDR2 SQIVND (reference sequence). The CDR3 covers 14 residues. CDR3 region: CASSRGTANSPLHF. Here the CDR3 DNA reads TGTGCCAGTAGTCGGGGGACAGCAAATTCACCCCTCCACTTT.